A single T cell receptor beta chain is shown here with its context. Its antigen is still unknown. Per-nucleotide qualities are absent, and no much larger clonotype sits a single base away. Library creation used the immunoSEQ multiplex PCR assay. The multiplex PCR relied on a mix of 60 forward primers for TCR Vbeta segments and 13 reverse primers for TCR Jbeta segments. Amplification of the CDR3 region of rearranged TCR beta genes was performed with a multiplex PCR assay on genomic DNA. On the Illumina HiSeq System, the amplified TCR beta libraries were sequenced as 87-base-pair reads. In the original analysis: Across the 600 to 700 repertoires, a later analysis counted around 80 million unique TCR beta chains, around 10 million of which were shared by at least two donors. A nearest-neighbor algorithm error-corrected the raw reads and collapsed the reads into unique sequences, merging closely related sequences to remove PCR and sequencing errors. V, D and J gene segments were assigned by aligning CDR3 sequences to IMGT reference sequences. For a sequence to be retained, at least a six-nucleotide match to both a V gene segment and a J gene segment was required. Rearrangements were called productive when the CDR3 lacked stop codons and stayed in frame with V and J; all others were non-productive. Following IMGT convention, CDR3 was defined as the stretch from the second conserved V-encoded cysteine to the conserved J-encoded phenylalanine. The earlier analysis of fewer than 700 of the donors excluded sequences that lacked an unambiguous match to a single V gene segment. In an earlier analysis of several hundred of the donors, V segments were called functional above 56.7% productive rearrangements and were called segregating when the between-donor standard deviation exceeded 5%. A statistical classification framework was built for diagnosing cytomegalovirus status from the catalog of TCR beta chain sequences. A later analysis assigned V and J genes by comparing TCR nucleotide sequences with IMGT/GENE-DB human TR gene sequences. Using the TCRdist pipeline, a later analysis assigned CDR3 sequences along with most-parsimonious VDJ recombination scenarios. In a later analysis, each TCR beta chain was defined by its CDR3 amino acid sequence together with its V-gene family, and reads without a unique V-gene family were excluded. To address suspected cross-contamination and a sequencing artifact, a later analysis removed 592 highly shared, low-generation-probability nucleotide sequences. In a later analysis, a clonal expansion index was calculated for each public chain from normalized within-repertoire ranks of inferred template counts. Generation probabilities in a later analysis came from a VDJ recombination model fitted to out-of-frame rearrangements, and those results were checked against IGoR. Hypergeometric tests were used in a later analysis to score TCR-TCR, TCR-HLA and TCR-CMV co-occurrence, with a repertoire-size bias correction applied to the TCR pairs. False discovery rates were estimated in a later analysis by permuting HLA or CMV assignments 20 times. In a later analysis, co-occurring TCRs were grouped with DBSCAN, and TCRdist sequence similarity was added when clustering was performed within HLA-allele-positive subsets. Co-occurrence clustering excluded repertoires with fewer than 30,000 or more than 120,000 public chains, plus five with anomalous nucleotide sharing. TCRdb took over this immuneACCESS table, retaining in-frame rearrangements with V and J assigned. Such tables are incomplete; in checked studies, under half of the missing clones stem from an unresolved V gene, and the remainder is unexplained. V and J calls and clone size are copied from that table; D and trimming were computed from the DNA. Across this sample there are roughly 34,000 clones, with roughly 67% seen only once. The ten largest clones add up to over 9.5% of the sample.

The cohort consisted of fewer than 700 healthy bone marrow donors. At the time of sampling, every cohort member was nominally healthy, though immune exposures that went unrecorded were likely present. The donor was CMV seropositive and belonged to the group of 250 to 350 seropositive cohort members. Every donor gave a peripheral blood sample, and the peripheral blood mononuclear cells from that sample were used for TCR beta sequencing. Genomic DNA extraction from the blood cell samples was performed with the Qiagen DNeasy Blood Extraction Kit. The source of the sample is a study of cytomegalovirus exposure and HLA in healthy donors (dated by TCRdb to between 2016 and 2019). Turning to the overall study: According to an earlier analysis of 587 of the donors, 150 million to 200 million T cells yielded 90 million to 140 million unique TCR beta sequences and 276 Gb of sequence data. The study aimed to test whether signatures of past pathogen exposure could be identified by cataloging public T cell receptors. The study profiled the T cell repertoires of under 850 subjects by immunosequencing and related them to cytomegalovirus serostatus. Donor age, sex, ethnicity and CMV serostatus were collected together with the repertoire data. In a later analysis, previously published TCR beta repertoires from 600 to 850 donors were re-analyzed and high-resolution HLA genotyping was added so that TCR occurrence patterns could be studied. Rather than drawing on any new phenotypic data, the later analysis identified candidate immune exposures from TCR beta sequences and the way those sequences occurred across donors. All discovery cohort repertoires had been generated on a single sequencing platform. An early release that covered fewer than 800 HLA-typed donors contained approximately 300 gigabases of sequencing data and roughly 84 million unique TCR sequences. Typing coverage differed by locus: A, B, C, DRB1 and DQB1 were typed in roughly 629-630 donors, DQA1 in about 510, DPA1 in 600 to 610, and DPB1 in 450 to 490. Roughly 5 DR-DQ haplotypes were handled as single units for association and clustering because linkage in the cohort was strong. Class I and class II HLA loci were covered by the typing at four-digit resolution. Among the approximately 430 genotyped donors, under 90% belonged to the genetic ancestry cluster associated with self-reported Caucasian donors. Across approximately 420 genotyped donors of the cohort, an average of roughly 200,000 unique TCR beta nucleotide sequences per donor were sequenced, and approximately 17% of those sequences were non-productive. Along with the roughly 710-subject first cohort, a separate validation cohort of around 120 different subjects was used. To decide whether each TCR beta V gene segment behaved as functional or pseudogenic, an earlier analysis of approximately 600 of the donors relied on high-throughput TCR beta sequencing. In a later genetic analysis, genome-wide SNP genotypes for about 65% of the 666 donors were used, and that subset was treated as a discovery cohort. To predict cytomegalovirus infection status, the study brought together high-throughput TCR immunosequencing, statistical association of individual TCRs with disease status, and machine learning.

V is cut back by 5 bases and J by 2 bases, with 8 bases in the junction unmatched. According to the germline V gene, CDR1 reads MGHDK and CDR2 reads SYGVNS. From cysteine to phenylalanine, the CDR3 is 15 amino acids long. Of the read, only the CDR3 DNA is kept; its 45 bases are in frame from base 1. What the study reported, not specific to this receptor: Most TCR sequences were observed very rarely across donors, whereas some public TCRs were present in many individuals. At a false discovery rate of 0.05, a later analysis linked about 16,000 TCR beta sequences to specific HLA alleles. Some 15 rarely observed V segments, including chromosome 9 orphons, were excluded from the earlier analysis of a few hundred of the donors because counts were too low. Most CMV-associated TCR beta chains appeared to be HLA-restricted in a later analysis, and the HLA associations seemed to be driven largely by CMV exposure. Several of the top co-occurrence clusters appeared to be linked to parvovirus B19, influenza, CMV and Epstein-Barr virus, according to a later analysis. A further reported finding was that TCR beta sequences accurately predicted the HLA-A and HLA-B alleles for most subjects in the first cohort. In both the original and validation cohorts, the classifier was reported to diagnose cytomegalovirus status with high specificity and sensitivity. Sequencing depth was assumed to be roughly uniform across donors in the presence/absence analyses, though that assumption may not hold. Because some donors lacked HLA typing at each locus, the association tests relied only on the typed subset. In a later analysis, the rate of TCR association differed among HLA loci, with DRB1 alleles having the most associated TCRs and HLA-C alleles having the fewest. Linkage disequilibrium might explain the correlated functional status among segregating V segments, but an unknown experimental factor could not be excluded. A cluster of highly shared sequence variants was judged likely to represent a technical artifact of the sequencing pipeline. A few of the identified cytomegalovirus-associated TCR beta chains were confirmed in vitro to be specific for cytomegalovirus antigens. For the cohort, immune exposure information was limited to CMV serostatus. Broadly in line with IMGT annotations, most TCR beta V segments showed up in productive rearrangements about 90% or about 30% of the time in an earlier analysis of several hundred of the donors. Compared with the approximately 700-donor mean, donors in an Asian-associated ancestry cluster had fewer N-insertions in productive TCRs, according to a later genetic analysis. It was suggested by the authors that the approach could potentially be generalized to other disease states and immunological phenotypes. This cohort had only TCR beta chains sequenced, and the lack of alpha or paired-chain data limited which features could be detected. When HLA alleles, especially DR and DQ, strongly co-occurred, TCR associations were difficult to assign to individual alleles. In the study, roughly 160 TCR beta chains were listed as associated with cytomegalovirus. Some IMGT-functional V segments, including TRBV6-2 and TRBV6-3, could not be distinguished by the 87-base-pair reads and were therefore excluded. In a later analysis, HLA-associated TCR beta chains showed more clonal expansion and lower generation probabilities than non-associated chains that were equally common. An association between a missense DCLRE1C variant and V-gene and J-gene trimming of TCR beta chains was found in a later genetic analysis and replicated in an independent cohort.

This TCR was sampled from a man aged 35 to 55 in good health and CMV-seropositive. The sequencing input was PBMCs. The rearranged segments are TRBV25-1 and TRBJ2-7, with 8 bases aligning to TRBD2. The base sequence is TGTGCCAGCAGTTCCGAGCGGGGGAACCCCTACGAGCAGTACTTC. This gives the protein CASSSERGNPYEQYF.